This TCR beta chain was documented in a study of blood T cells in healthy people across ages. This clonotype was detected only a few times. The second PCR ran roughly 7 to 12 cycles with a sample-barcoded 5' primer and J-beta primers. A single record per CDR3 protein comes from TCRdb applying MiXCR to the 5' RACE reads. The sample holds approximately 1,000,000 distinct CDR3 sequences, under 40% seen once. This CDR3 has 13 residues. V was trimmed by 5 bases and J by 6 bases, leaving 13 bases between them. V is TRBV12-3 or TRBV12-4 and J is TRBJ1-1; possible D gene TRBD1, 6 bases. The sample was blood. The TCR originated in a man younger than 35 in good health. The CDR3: CASSPMDSSEAFF. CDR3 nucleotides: TGTGCCAGCAGTCCGATGGACAGCTCTGAAGCTTTCTTT.